The next 14 T cell receptor beta chains were all read from a single sample in a study of blood T cell repertoires in COVID-19. Generated by immunoSEQ multiplex PCR, the TCRdb table keeps only in-frame clones and is missing some. Among some 150,000 clones listed, 85% to 90% were seen once. Source material: peripheral blood. The receptors come from a human donor in a cohort sampled during active COVID-19.

This rearrangement joins TRBV4-3 to TRBJ2-7; weak D call: TRBD2 (5 bases). CDR3 length: 14 residues. CDR1 and CDR2 from the germline V gene are LGHNA and YSLEER. With 2 bases removed from V and 6 bases from J, the gap between germline ends came to 14 bases. The CDR3 reads CASSQRHEGGEQYF. CDR3 DNA: TGCGCCAGCAGCCAACGTCACGAGGGTGGCGAGCAGTACTTC.

The chain joins TRBV6-5 to TRBJ2-7; a weak D match, TRBD2 (5 bases). Germline CDR1 and CDR2: MNHEY and SVGAGI. The CDR3 is 14 amino acids. The V and J ends lost 5 bases and 5 bases respectively, with 16 bases between them. CDR3 bases: TGTGCCAGCAGTAACTATCGCACGGGGAACGAGCAGTACTTC. Its translation is CASSNYRTGNEQYF.

V and J are TRBV14 and TRBJ2-5; D is undetermined. V was cut by 0 bases and J by 4 bases, with 15 bases left in between. This CDR3 has 16 residues. The germline V gene has CDR1 SGHDN and CDR2 FVKESK. The CDR3 DNA sequence: TGTGCCAGCAGCCAAGATCGCGGCATTCGTTTAGAGACCCAGTACTTC. This sequence encodes CASSQDRGIRLETQYF.

The gene calls are TRBV5-5 and TRBJ2-1; D unresolved. The CDR3 has 14 residues. The germline V gene has CDR1 SGHKS and CDR2 YYEKEE (reference sequence). V dropped 4 bases and J dropped 6 bases, with 14 bases sitting between them. CDR3 sequence (DNA): TGTGCCAGCAGCCTGTATGGGCCTCGCAATGAGCAGTTCTTC. Protein product: CASSLYGPRNEQFF.

The chain couples TRBV15 to TRBJ2-7; D gene ambiguous. V shed 0 bases and J shed 3 bases, with 9 bases lying between them. The CDR3 contains 14 residues. CDR1 is LNHNV, CDR2 YYDKDF, per germline (reference sequence). The DNA of the CDR3 is TGTGCCACCAGCAGAGATCTAAACAGCTACGAGCAGTACTTC. Protein: CATSRDLNSYEQYF.

The DNA for the CDR3 is TGTGCCAGCAGTTTACCGAGAAAGACCCAGTACTTC. This gives the protein CASSLPRKTQYF. The chain combines TRBV28 with TRBJ2-5; D call uncertain. This CDR3 has 12 amino acids. Trimming took 2 bases from V and 6 from J, leaving 7 bases between them. CDR1 and CDR2 from the germline V gene are MDHEN and SYDVKM.

The chain combines TRBV3-1 (or the pseudogene TRBV3-2) with TRBJ2-1, with a tentative D call TRBD2 (6 bases). This CDR3 comprises 17 residues. Germline loops: CDR1 LGHDT, CDR2 YNNKEL (reference sequence). V was trimmed by 0 bases and J by 2 bases, leaving 14 bases between them. This chain's CDR3 is CASSQDYRRAPYNEQFF. Here the CDR3 DNA reads TGTGCCAGCAGCCAAGATTACCGGAGGGCCCCCTACAATGAGCAGTTCTTC.

The chain joins TRBV19 to TRBJ1-5; perhaps TRBD1 as D (6 bases). The CDR3 is 16 residues long. V was shortened by 3 bases and J by 0 bases, with 12 bases between the two germline ends. Looked up from germline, CDR1 is LNHDA and CDR2 is SQIVND (reference sequence). CDR3 region: CASSISDSDSNQPQHF. Written as DNA, the CDR3 is TGTGCCAGTAGTATTTCGGACAGCGATAGCAATCAGCCCCAGCATTTT.

The chain recombines TRBV19 with TRBJ2-2; D is perhaps TRBD1 (5 bases). The germline CDR1 and CDR2 sequences are LNHDA and SQIVND (reference sequence). The length of the CDR3 is 15 residues. V shed 5 bases and J shed 1 base, with 11 bases lying between them. The CDR3 sequence: CASSPTEMNTGELFF. CDR3 DNA sequence: TGTGCCAGTAGTCCGACAGAAATGAACACCGGGGAGCTGTTTTTT.

The chain combines TRBV7-2 with TRBJ2-3, with D perhaps TRBD2 (6 bases). The V gene's germline CDR1 is SGHTA and CDR2 FQGNSA. CDR3 size: 15 residues. Trimming cost V 6 bases and J 9 bases, with 22 bases left between them. CDR3 coding DNA: TGTGCCAGCAGAATTGGGACTGACAGCCAGGCGACGCAGTATTTT. This gives the protein CASRIGTDSQATQYF. The full variable domain, rest sourced from reference TRBV7-2 and TRBJ2-3, is GAGVSQSPSNKVTEKGKDVELRCDPISGHTALYWYRQSLGQGLEFLIYFQGNSAPDKSGLPSDRFSAERTGGSVSTLTIQRTQQEDSAVYLCASRIGTDSQATQYFGPGTRLTVL.

The chain employs TRBV14 and TRBJ2-7; 9 bases match TRBD1. CDR3 size: 15 residues. Trimming at V came to 4 bases and at J to 6 bases, leaving 10 bases not matched to a gene. The germline CDR1 and CDR2 sequences are SGHDN and FVKESK. This chain's CDR3 is CASSPRDRVISEQYF. CDR3 bases: TGTGCCAGCAGCCCCCGGGACAGGGTCATCTCCGAGCAGTACTTC.

V usage is TRBV12-3 or TRBV12-4 and J usage is TRBJ2-5, with D possibly being TRBD2 (6 bases). This CDR3 region has 13 residues. The V gene lost 3 bases and the J gene lost 7 bases, with 12 bases spanning the gap. DNA of the CDR3: TGTGCCAGCAGTTTTGGGTCGGAGGGGACCCAGTACTTC. Amino acid sequence: CASSFGSEGTQYF.

The V and J genes are TRBV7-3 and TRBJ2-7; 8 bases agree with TRBD1. CDR3 size: 14 residues. V shed 5 bases and J 5 bases; nucleotides not matched to a gene: 8. Germline lookup yields CDR1 SGHTA and CDR2 FQGTGA. CDR3 sequence reads: CASSPGTGQDEQYF. The CDR3 DNA sequence: TGTGCCAGCAGCCCCGGGACAGGTCAGGACGAGCAGTACTTC.

The count of this clone is one. The V and J genes are TRBV4-3 and TRBJ2-1; D gene ambiguous. CDR3 length: 16 residues. Germline-derived CDR1 and CDR2 are LGHNA and YSLEER. V dropped 1 base and J dropped 0 bases, with 10 bases sitting between them. The CDR3 spells CASSQVAVSSYNEQFF. CDR3 in DNA: TGCGCCAGCAGCCAAGTCGCAGTCAGCTCCTACAATGAGCAGTTCTTC.